The present entry profiles one T cell receptor (beta chain) with its context. The antigen is undetermined. This PCR relied on a set of 60 Vbeta primers and 13 Jbeta primers. TCRdb's copy holds only in-frame clones and misses some; the assay was immunoSEQ multiplex PCR. In the table there are about 140,000 clones, about 80% of which are singletons. The sample belongs to a study of cytomegalovirus exposure and HLA in healthy donors. Study background: Earlier findings included roughly 120 million unique TCR beta sequences obtained from about 180 million T cells.

The study, taken as a whole, reports: Donors belonging to an Asian-associated ancestry cluster reportedly showed fewer N-insertions in productive TCRs than the roughly 670-donor mean, according to what a later analysis found.

The length of the CDR3 is 14 residues. Germline V lookup: CDR1 SEHNR, CDR2 FQNEAQ (reference sequence). The ends were cut back, 5 bases at V and 2 bases at J, with 12 bases in the middle. The TCR was taken from a male donor in good health and CMV-seropositive. This chain connects TRBV7-9 to TRBJ2-5; D perhaps matches TRBD2 (6 bases). Sequencing was done on a sample of PBMCs. In nucleotides, the CDR3 is TGTGCCAGCAGCCCCGGACTACTTCAAGAGACCCAGTACTTC. Translation gives CASSPGLLQETQYF.